This T cell receptor beta chain is from a study of breast tumors, draining lymph nodes, adjacent tissues. Study findings and constraints: Data only fit, rather than demonstrated, lymph node origin of most tumor T cells. Tumor repertoires ranked between lymph nodes and nontumor tissue in diversity, with V and J gene preferences. Findings are consistent with lymph node origin and intratumoral expansion of most tumor T cells. Luminal-like breast cancer showed significantly higher tumor–nontumor repertoire similarity than basal-like.

This CDR3 has 16 residues. V trimming: 1 base; J trimming: 0 bases; junction bases outside the gene matches: 7. Germline lookup yields CDR1 SGHNT and CDR2 YYREEE (reference sequence). TCRdb independently ran MiXCR on the multiplex PCR reads; one entry per CDR3 protein. The data contain roughly 80,000 distinct CDR3 sequences, under 25% of them seen just once; the ten biggest clones take up roughly 2.4%. This clonotype was found a few times. The antigen is unknown. Samples came from axillary lymph nodes draining the breast cancer. This receptor was taken from a female donor with breast cancer. Some clones in this sample may be carry-over from other donors' samples. The sample taken for sequencing was axillary lymph node tissue. This chain links TRBV5-4 with TRBJ2-7; 7 bases are shared with TRBD2. The CDR3 region has the DNA TGTGCCAGCAGCTTGAGGCGGGAGAGCCGCTCCTACGAGCAGTACTTC. It specifies CASSLRRESRSYEQYF.